Below are 8 T cell receptor beta chains sequenced from a single sample in a study of CD8 T cells in ankylosing spondylitis. MiXCR, applied by TCRdb to the 5' RACE reads, yields one record per CDR3 protein. The data contain approximately 250,000 distinct CDR3 sequences, 7.5% to 9.5% of them seen just once; the ten biggest clones take up 4.8%. The sample was blood, either unsorted or a sorted T cell fraction (not recorded which). The receptors were gathered from a female donor with ankylosing spondylitis or in good health (not recorded which).

This chain joins TRBV6-5 and TRBJ1-2, with TRBD1 matching over 12 bases. CDR3 length: 13 residues. Germline CDR1 MNHEY, CDR2 SVGAGI. The V segment lost 6 bases and the J segment 10 bases; nucleotides outside the gene matches: 6. The CDR3 spells CASSSGTGGAYTF. The CDR3 nucleotides read TGTGCCAGCAGCTCCGGGACAGGGGGCGCCTACACCTTC.

J is TRBJ2-1 and V is TRBV12-3 or TRBV12-4; 13 nucleotides agree with TRBD2. V gave up 7 bases and J gave up 8 bases; unmatched junction bases: 8. The CDR3 spans 15 residues. The CDR3 sequence: CASKLAGGGGYEQFF. Written as DNA, the CDR3 is TGTGCCAGCAAACTAGCGGGAGGGGGGGGCTATGAGCAGTTCTTC.

This clonotype was recorded many times. The chain uses TRBV20-1 and TRBJ1-2, with D perhaps TRBD1 (5 bases). V was cut by 5 bases and J by 6 bases, with 13 bases left in between. Per germline, CDR1 DFQATT and CDR2 SNEGSKA (reference sequence). The CDR3 totals 12 residues. CDR3 bases: TGCAGTGCTGGGGGGAACGAGGATGGCTACACCTTC. It codes for CSAGGNEDGYTF.

This clonotype has a count of ten or more. The chain links TRBV29-1 to TRBJ2-3, with TRBD2 matching 8 bases. Germline V gives CDR1 SQVTM, CDR2 ANQGSEA. This CDR3 spans 14 amino acids. Trimming at V came to 7 bases and at J to 0 bases, leaving 6 bases not matched to a gene. As DNA, the CDR3 is TGCAGCGGTTTAGCGGGATTAAGCACAGATACGCAGTATTTT. Translation gives CSGLAGLSTDTQYF.

To note about this clonotype: This may stem from a read error, because a much larger clone lies one nucleotide away. The V and J genes are TRBV7-2 and TRBJ2-5, with D uncertain. Germline assignment: CDR1 SGHTA and CDR2 FQGNSA. V gave up 2 bases and J gave up 1 base, with 8 bases separating them. The length of the CDR3 is 14 residues. DNA for the CDR3: TGTGCCAGCAGCTTATCCAGGAGCCAAGAGACCCAGTACTTC. Translating gives CASSLSRSQETQYF.

A note on this clonotype: This sequence is one base from a far larger clone and is likely a read error. The genes are TRBV2 and TRBJ2-2, with D hard to call. The V gene's germline CDR1 is SNHLY and CDR2 FYNNEI. The CDR3 is 11 amino acids. The CDR3 region is CANSDTGELFF. Written as DNA, the CDR3 is TGTGCCAACAGTGACACCGGGGAGCTGTTTTTT.

This clonotype was counted ten times or more. This chain uses TRBV6-2 or TRBV6-3 with TRBJ2-1; weak D call: TRBD2 (6 bases). Germline V gene sequence: CDR1 MNHEY, CDR2 SVGEGT. Trimming removed 7 bases from V and 5 bases from J, with 18 bases in between. The CDR3 consists of 15 residues. Here the CDR3 reads CASTASANRNNEQFF. The CDR3 DNA reads as TGTGCCAGCACTGCTAGCGCCAATCGGAACAATGAGCAGTTCTTC.

Many counts were recorded for this clonotype. The V and J genes are TRBV20-1 and TRBJ1-3; a weak D match, TRBD1 (5 bases). V was shortened by 1 base and J by 0 bases, with 10 bases between the two germline ends. CDR3 length: 15 residues. CDR1 and CDR2 (germline): DFQATT, SNEGSKA (reference sequence). CDR3 in amino acids: CSARAVGDSGNTIYF. The CDR3, as DNA: TGCAGTGCTAGAGCGGTGGGGGACTCTGGAAACACCATATATTTT.